This section outlines one T cell receptor beta chain sequence together with its context. Its target is unknown. This entry belongs to a study of cytomegalovirus exposure and HLA in healthy donors. Clones were read by immunoSEQ multiplex PCR, and TCRdb kept only the in-frame ones, dropping some. The table includes tens of thousands of clones, 95% to 98% detected once. Between the trimmed V and J ends, which lost 0 bases and 2 bases, there was a span of 15 bases. Germline-derived CDR1 and CDR2 are SGHRS and YFSETQ. CDR3 length: 16 amino acids. Overall study findings and caveats: The classifier reportedly diagnosed cytomegalovirus status with high sensitivity and specificity. It was about 150 TCR beta chains that were listed as cytomegalovirus-associated.

This clonotype originated in a man aged 18-30 years in good health and CMV-seronegative. The sequencing sample was made of PBMCs. V gene TRBV5-1 combines with J gene TRBJ2-7, with a weak D call TRBD1 (6 bases). The CDR3 coding sequence is TGCGCCAGCAGCTTGGAACAGGGTTTTGGCCCCTACGAGCAGTACTTC. It specifies CASSLEQGFGPYEQYF.